A single sample gave rise to the 3 T cell receptor beta chains below, sequenced in a study of cytomegalovirus exposure and HLA in healthy donors. The PCR used 60 Vbeta and 13 Jbeta primers. Measured with immunoSEQ multiplex PCR; TCRdb has only the in-frame clones, and not every one. The data show 120,000 or so clones, about 71% seen once. Sequencing was performed on PBMCs. The source is a woman between 50 and 59 years old in good health and CMV-seronegative.

The chain is built from TRBV6-5 and TRBJ1-2; TRBD1 matches at 7 bases. Germline values: CDR1 MNHEY, CDR2 SVGAGI. The V gene end was trimmed by 3 bases and the J gene end by 5 bases; junction bases not matched to a gene: 3. CDR3 length: 13 amino acids. The CDR3: CASSYRQGYGYTF. CDR3 bases: TGTGCCAGCAGTTATCGACAGGGTTATGGCTACACCTTC.

The chain couples TRBV27 to TRBJ1-5; 7 bases fit TRBD1. The CDR3 runs to 16 residues. J lost 6 bases, V lost 5 bases, and 13 bases had no gene match. Germline CDR1 is MNHEY and CDR2 is SMNVEV (reference sequence). In DNA form, the CDR3 reads TGTGCCAGCAGTCCCTCAATCGGACAGGTTGGTCAGCCCCAGCATTTT. This sequence encodes CASSPSIGQVGQPQHF.

This chain joins TRBV18 and TRBJ1-1, with no clear D. From germline, CDR1 is KGHSH and CDR2 LQKENI. V was trimmed by 3 bases and J by 2 bases, leaving 10 bases between them. This CDR3 spans 14 amino acids. The CDR3 DNA sequence: TGTGCCAGCTCACCTCCCTCTACTAACACTGAAGCTTTCTTT. Encoded protein: CASSPPSTNTEAFF.